These 11 T cell receptor beta chains share one sample of origin, sequenced in a study of CD8+ T cells in alopecia areata. The sequencing template was cDNA reverse transcribed from extracted RNA. Here immunoSEQ multiplex PCR was the method, and the copy in TCRdb shows in-frame clones only, minus some. The profile shows 90,000 to 130,000 clones, about 60% of them singletons. The material sequenced was NKG2D-low CD8+ T cells sorted from blood. The source of these receptors is a human donor with alopecia areata.

The V gene is TRBV29-1, the J gene TRBJ2-2; TRBD2 agrees at 7 bases. This CDR3 has 13 residues. Germline CDR1 SQVTM, CDR2 ANQGSEA. V was pared by 6 bases and J by 7 bases, with 8 bases of the junction left unmatched. DNA for the CDR3: TGCAGCGTCTTTACAAGGACTAGCGGGGAGCTGTTTTTT. Translating it yields CSVFTRTSGELFF.

The V and J genes are TRBV28 and TRBJ2-3, with 10 bases fitting TRBD2. The ends lost 5 bases at V and 0 bases at J; junction bases unmatched: 5. CDR3 length: 16 amino acids. Germline assignment: CDR1 MDHEN and CDR2 SYDVKM. CDR3 protein: CASSPLAGVSTDTQYF. CDR3 bases: TGTGCCAGCAGTCCTCTAGCGGGAGTCAGCACAGATACGCAGTATTTT.

V usage is TRBV27 and J usage is TRBJ1-1; TRBD1 matches 9 bases. CDR1 is MNHEY, CDR2 SMNVEV, per germline (reference sequence). With 3 bases clipped from V and 4 bases from J, the junction kept 6 bases outside the gene matches. CDR3 length: 15 amino acids. Here the CDR3 DNA reads TGTGCCAGCAGTTTCAAACAGGGGGCGGGCACTGAAGCTTTCTTT. It yields the protein CASSFKQGAGTEAFF.

V is TRBV29-1 and J is TRBJ2-1; D not resolved. The V gene's germline CDR1 is SQVTM and CDR2 ANQGSEA. Trimming removed 1 base from V and 4 bases from J, with 11 bases in between. This CDR3 comprises 14 residues. The CDR3 sequence: CSVEANSVYNEQFF. The CDR3 DNA is TGCAGCGTTGAAGCTAACTCCGTATACAATGAGCAGTTCTTC.

The chain joins TRBV13 to TRBJ2-7; 10 bases match TRBD1. Per the germline V gene, CDR1 is PRHDT and CDR2 is FYEKMQ (reference sequence). V lost 4 bases, J lost 6 bases, and 12 bases stayed unmatched. The CDR3 extends over 16 amino acids. The CDR3 DNA follows: TGTGCCAGCAGCTCTAAATCGCTAGGACAGGGGGGCGAGCAGTACTTC. Its protein is CASSSKSLGQGGEQYF.

The J gene is TRBJ2-1, the V gene TRBV27; no clear D. CDR1 and CDR2 (germline): MNHEY, SMNVEV (reference sequence). CDR3 length: 12 amino acids. Trimming removed 5 bases from V and 6 bases from J, with 8 bases in between. CDR3 residues: CASSKLGNEQFF. The DNA for the CDR3 is TGTGCCAGCAGTAAACTGGGCAATGAGCAGTTCTTC.

For the CDR3, the DNA is TGCAGCGTCGATAGGACAGATATGAACACTGAAGCTTTCTTT. Protein product: CSVDRTDMNTEAFF. V usage is TRBV29-1 and J usage is TRBJ1-1, with D maybe TRBD1 (6 bases). V was cut by 6 bases and J by 0 bases, with 14 bases left in between. CDR1 and CDR2 (germline): SQVTM, ANQGSEA. The length of the CDR3 is 14 residues.

The chain joins TRBV29-1 to TRBJ1-2, with 8 bases matching TRBD1. This CDR3 contains 12 residues. V shed 4 bases, J shed 4 bases, and the junction held 2 bases outside the gene matches. Germline CDR1 is SQVTM and CDR2 is ANQGSEA. The CDR3 DNA sequence: TGCAGCGTTGCAGGGGGCGCCTATGGCTACACCTTC. Its protein product is CSVAGGAYGYTF.

The CDR3 region has the DNA TGTGCCAGCTCCGCCAGCGCAGCATCCCAGCCCCAGCATTTT. This sequence encodes CASSASAASQPQHF. The chain couples TRBV9 to TRBJ1-5; D is unclear. V lost 7 bases to trimming and J lost 7 bases, with 18 bases between them. Germline CDR1 is SGDLS and CDR2 is YYNGEE. The CDR3 contains 14 residues.

The CDR3 nucleotides read TGTGCCAGCAGTTCCCAAGGGCGGCAAGCTTTCTTT. It yields the protein CASSSQGRQAFF. J is TRBJ1-1 and V is TRBV27; D is unclear. This CDR3 comprises 12 residues. The V gene lost 4 bases and the J gene lost 9 bases, with 12 bases spanning the gap. The germline gives CDR1 MNHEY, CDR2 SMNVEV (reference sequence).

This clone was recorded many times. The chain links TRBV28 to TRBJ2-2; D remains unclear. Germline-derived CDR1 and CDR2 are MDHEN and SYDVKM. The CDR3 length is 12 residues. V lost 3 bases, J lost 5 bases, and 4 bases lay in between. This chain's CDR3 is CASSLITGELFF. Written as DNA, the CDR3 is TGTGCCAGCAGTTTGATTACCGGGGAGCTGTTTTTT. The full variable domain, completed using reference TRBV28 and TRBJ2-2, is DVKVTQSSRYLVKRTGEKVFLECVQDMDHENMFWYRQDPGLGLRLIYFSYDVKMKEKGDIPEGYSVSREKKERFSLILESASTNQTSMYLCASSLITGELFFGEGSRLTVL.